The present entry profiles one T cell receptor (beta chain) with its context. The antigen remains unidentified. The TCR beta cDNA libraries carried unique molecular identifiers. A single record per CDR3 protein comes from TCRdb applying MiXCR to the PCR reads. The table includes 250,000 to 300,000 distinct CDR3 sequences, 36% detected once. This sample is drawn from a study of post-analysis software for immune sequencing data. Study-wide results and caveats: Normalized Chao1 diversity was significantly reduced in patients versus controls. Same-batch samples co-clustered strongly by F measure. Patients carried four or five TRBV segments more frequently than controls did, and TRBV5-6, TRBV5-1 and TRBV20-1 were among them.

CDR3 length: 12 amino acids. Germline V lookup: CDR1 DFQATT, CDR2 SNEGSKA (reference sequence). The V and J ends lost 1 base and 8 bases respectively, with 9 bases between them. The rearrangement joins TRBV20-1 to TRBJ2-1; tentatively, D is TRBD2 (6 bases). The sample was blood. The source of this sequence is a girl aged 5-17 years with multiple sclerosis. The CDR3 loop is CSARAGGYEQFF. For the CDR3, the DNA is TGCAGTGCTAGAGCCGGAGGGTATGAGCAGTTCTTC.